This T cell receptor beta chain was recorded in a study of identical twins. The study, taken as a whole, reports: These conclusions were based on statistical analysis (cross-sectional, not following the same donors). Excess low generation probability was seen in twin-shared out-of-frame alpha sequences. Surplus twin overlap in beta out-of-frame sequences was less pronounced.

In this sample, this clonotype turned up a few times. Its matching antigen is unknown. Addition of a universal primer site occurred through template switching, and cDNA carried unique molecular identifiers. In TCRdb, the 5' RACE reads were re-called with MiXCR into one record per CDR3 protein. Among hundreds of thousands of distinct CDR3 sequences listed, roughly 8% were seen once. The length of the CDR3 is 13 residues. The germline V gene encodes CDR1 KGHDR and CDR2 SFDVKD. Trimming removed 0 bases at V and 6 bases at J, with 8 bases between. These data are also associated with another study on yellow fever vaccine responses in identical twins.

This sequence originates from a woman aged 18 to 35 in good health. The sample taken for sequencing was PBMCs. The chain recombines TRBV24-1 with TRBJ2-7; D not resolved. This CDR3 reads CATSDLWDGEQYF. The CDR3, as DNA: TGTGCCACCAGTGATTTGTGGGATGGCGAGCAGTACTTC.